This T cell receptor beta chain was recorded in a study of metastatic and nonmetastatic thyroid tumors. Overall study: The study looked at repertoires side by side in blood and in tumor or nodule tissue from malignant and benign thyroid patients.

In the authors' methods: A classifier of distant metastasis in papillary thyroid cancer was built from CDR3 differences (across clinicopathological groups). MiXCR re-clonotyped the PCR reads for TCRdb. The V and J calls here are based on TCRdb, not the publication. The sample lists around 41,000 clones, over 25% seen once, with more than 8% in the top ten. Treatment of any kind had been given to no patient before thyroid surgery. Germline loops: CDR1 WNHNN, CDR2 SYGVQD (reference sequence). The V end lost 2 bases, the J end lost 5 bases, and 13 bases lay between the germline ends. There are 15 residues in the CDR3. In its sample, this clone was seen many times. Its antigen is not known. The study's findings and limits: Compared with benign nodules, malignant thyroid tumors were reported to have significantly higher TCR beta diversity in both blood and tumor.

The chain couples TRBV10-1 to TRBJ2-1; weak D call: TRBD2 (6 bases). This sequence originates from a male donor with papillary thyroid cancer or a benign thyroid nodule (not recorded which). Some clones in this sample may be carry-over from other donors' samples. Specimen: blood. The CDR3, as DNA: TGCGCCAGCAGTGAGATGGCTAGCGAAGACAATGAGCAGTTCTTC. It is translated as CASSEMASEDNEQFF.